A single sample is the source of the 14 T cell receptor beta chains below, sequenced in a study of blood T cells in healthy people across ages. Using a J-beta primer mix together with a sample-barcoded 5' primer, a second PCR was run for about 6 to 12 cycles. From the 5' RACE reads, TCRdb called clonotypes with MiXCR, one entry per CDR3 protein. The data contain around 1.5 million distinct CDR3 sequences, 42% of them singletons. The specimen was blood. The origin of the receptors is a woman in her late teens or twenties in good health.

The rearrangement joins TRBV15 to TRBJ2-1, with D perhaps matching TRBD1 or TRBD2 (5 bases each). V shed 5 bases and J shed 5 bases, with 13 bases lying between them. This CDR3 is 14 amino acids long. From germline, CDR1 is LNHNV and CDR2 YYDKDF (reference sequence). Here the CDR3 reads CATSQKSGHNEQFF. The CDR3 nucleotides are TGTGCCACCAGCCAAAAATCGGGGCACAATGAGCAGTTCTTC.

The rearrangement joins TRBV20-1 to TRBJ1-5; 8 nucleotides agree with TRBD1. In germline, CDR1 is DFQATT, CDR2 SNEGSKA (reference sequence). Losses at the gene ends were 2 bases for V and 4 bases for J; bases not matched to a gene: 7. CDR3 length equals 15 residues. This chain's CDR3 is CSARTGQAGNQPQHF. As DNA, the CDR3 is TGCAGTGCTAGAACGGGACAGGCAGGGAATCAGCCCCAGCATTTT.

CDR3 region: CASSFEVTTEAFF. CDR3 in DNA: TGCGCCAGCAGCTTTGAGGTGACGACTGAAGCTTTCTTT. The J gene is TRBJ1-1, the V gene TRBV5-1, with D unclear. The germline V gene encodes CDR1 SGHRS and CDR2 YFSETQ. The CDR3 sequence is 13 residues long. V lost 2 bases to trimming and J lost 5 bases, with 10 bases between them.

Only a few counts were recorded for this clonotype. This rearrangement joins TRBV20-1 to TRBJ2-5; TRBD1 matches 8 bases. The germline V gene has CDR1 DFQATT and CDR2 SNEGSKA (reference sequence). Trimming took 3 bases from V and 5 from J; bases not matched to a gene: 8. CDR3 length: 14 residues. For the CDR3, the DNA is TGCAGTGCTAGTAGACAGGGGAAGGTTGAGACCCAGTACTTC. Translation: CSASRQGKVETQYF.

As for this clonotype: Sequence at one end of the junction differs from germline and may be a read error. V gene TRBV6-5 combines with J gene TRBJ1-2, with TRBD1 as a possible D gene (5 bases). This CDR3 has 15 amino acids. The V gene's germline CDR1 is MNHEY and CDR2 SVGAGI. In DNA form, the CDR3 reads TGTGCCGGCAGTTACTCGGGACGGACCTCCTATGGCTACACCTTC. Its protein product is CAGSYSGRTSYGYTF.

The chain links TRBV9 to TRBJ2-7, with 10 bases that match TRBD2. CDR1 is SGDLS, CDR2 YYNGEE, per germline. This CDR3 is built from 18 residues. The ends lost 4 bases at V and 0 bases at J; junction bases unmatched: 13. This CDR3 reads CASSPSLSSGGSSYEQYF. The CDR3, as DNA: TGTGCCAGCAGCCCTTCCCTCTCTAGCGGGGGAAGCTCCTACGAGCAGTACTTC. The full variable domain, its missing parts supplied by reference TRBV9 and TRBJ2-7, is DSGVTQTPKHLITATGQRVTLRCSPRSGDLSVYWYQQSLDQGLQFLIQYYNGEERAKGNILERFSAQQFPDLHSELNLSSLELGDSALYFCASSPSLSSGGSSYEQYFGPGTRLTVT.

The CDR3 DNA reads as TGTGCCAGCAGCTTAGGGAGAGACCAGAGGGGCTACACCTTC. It is translated as CASSLGRDQRGYTF. This chain links TRBV7-2 with TRBJ1-2; D unresolved. This CDR3 region has 14 residues. Germline CDR1 SGHTA, CDR2 FQGNSA. V was trimmed by 1 base and J by 8 bases, leaving 14 bases between them.

The genes are TRBV7-9 and TRBJ2-3; D is ambiguous. Germline-derived CDR1 and CDR2 are SEHNR and FQNEAQ (reference sequence). CDR3 length: 11 residues. The CDR3 bases are TGTGCTGCAGCCGTGGGTGATACGCAGTATTTT. Amino acid sequence: CAAAVGDTQYF. The full variable domain, completed using reference TRBV7-9 and TRBJ2-3, is DTGVSQNPRHKITKRGQNVTFRCDPISEHNRLYWYRQTLGQGPEFLTYFQNEAQLEKSRLLSDRFSAERPKGSFSTLEIQRTEQGDSAMYLCAAAVGDTQYFGPGTRLTVL.

The rearrangement joins TRBV7-2 to TRBJ2-7; D might be TRBD1 or TRBD2, each matching 6 bases. The CDR3 loop spans 14 amino acids. Germline V CDR1 and CDR2: SGHTA, FQGNSA. V lost 5 bases and J 5 bases, leaving 16 bases between the germline ends. CDR3 in amino acids: CASSLLRGRDEQYF. CDR3 nucleotides: TGTGCCAGCAGCCTTCTCCGGGGGCGGGACGAGCAGTACTTC.

CDR3 DNA sequence: TGTGCCAGCAGTTTATCTATGGGCGGTGACTATGGCTACACCTTC. Its protein is CASSLSMGGDYGYTF. V gene TRBV27 combines with J gene TRBJ1-2; D not resolved. The CDR3 sequence is 15 residues long. The ends were cut back, 0 bases at V and 3 bases at J, with 11 bases in the middle. CDR1 MNHEY and CDR2 SMNVEV come from the germline V gene (reference sequence).

This clonotype was observed a handful of times. The chain recombines TRBV20-1 with TRBJ2-6; no firm D call. The CDR3 extends over 16 amino acids. The V gene lost 6 bases and the J gene lost 3 bases, with 18 bases spanning the gap. Germline V gene lookup returns CDR1 DFQATT and CDR2 SNEGSKA (reference sequence). The CDR3 is CSAPSPRVGGANVLTF. For the CDR3, the DNA is TGCAGTGCCCCCTCCCCAAGGGTCGGTGGGGCCAACGTCCTGACTTTC.

The rearrangement joins TRBV5-6 to TRBJ2-5; D assignment may be TRBD1 or TRBD2 (6 bases each). CDR1 and CDR2 (germline): SGHDT, YYEEEE. Trimming stripped 6 bases from V and 5 bases from J, with 17 bases between. The CDR3 is made up of 14 amino acids. CDR3 in amino acids: CASNPWGAWETQYF. The DNA of the CDR3 is TGTGCCAGCAACCCATGGGGGGCCTGGGAGACCCAGTACTTC.

This clonotype was recorded a few times. The chain couples TRBV5-5 to TRBJ2-7; D is unresolved. V lost 0 bases and J 0 bases, leaving 10 bases between the germline ends. The CDR3 consists of 15 residues. Germline CDR1 is SGHKS and CDR2 is YYEKEE (reference sequence). In DNA, the CDR3 is TGTGCCAGCAGCTTGGAGGCCGGCTACTCCTACGAGCAGTACTTC. It specifies CASSLEAGYSYEQYF.

About this clonotype itself: A read error may explain this, as a much larger clone is one base away. The chain is built from TRBV7-2 and TRBJ1-1; 8 bases are a match to TRBD1. Germline lookup yields CDR1 SGHTA and CDR2 FQGNSA. The CDR3 contains 16 residues. Trimming cost V 0 bases and J 9 bases; bases outside gene matches: 12. The DNA for the CDR3 is TGTGCCAGCAGCTTAGCGCCGGCAGGGGGCCATACTAAAGCTTTCTTT. Its translation: CASSLAPAGGHTKAFF.